This is a list of T cell receptor beta chains from one sample in a study of CD8+ T cells in alopecia areata. This table comes from immunoSEQ multiplex PCR, and its TCRdb copy is limited to in-frame clones, with some not included. The table shows approximately 180,000 clones, with 50% to 65% occurring only once. The sequences come from CD8+ T cells sorted from blood, collected at week 24, from a patient treated with tofacitinib. The receptors were gathered from a human donor with alopecia areata. Each CDR3 is given with its conserved first and last residue. A D gene is named only where the DNA matches it firmly. For some rows the clone size is stated as once, few or many, or as a class when expanded; others skip it.

CDR3aa,CDR3nt,d_gene,v_gene,abundance,j_gene
CASRDRGYEQYF,TGTGCCAGTAGGGACCGGGGGTACGAGCAGTACTTC,-,TRBV19,few,TRBJ2-7
CASSEGDRGGEQYF,TGTGCCAGCAGTGAAGGGGACAGGGGGGGCGAGCAGTACTTC,TRBD1,TRBV2,-,TRBJ2-7
CASTGLAGLSFNEQYF,TGTGCCAGCACGGGACTAGCGGGGCTATCTTTCAACGAGCAGTACTTC,TRBD2,TRBV7-9,few,TRBJ2-7
CASSQDRGYETQYF,TGCGCCAGCAGCCAAGATAGAGGGTACGAGACCCAGTACTTC,-,TRBV4-3,-,TRBJ2-5
CASSFDRGYEQYF,TGTGCCAGCAGCTTCGACAGGGGCTACGAGCAGTACTTC,TRBD1,TRBV5-6,few,TRBJ2-7
CASSLGTGRNYGYTF,TGCGCCAGCAGCTTGGGGACAGGGAGAAACTATGGCTACACCTTC,TRBD1,TRBV5-1,-,TRBJ1-2
CASSITGFEQYF,TGTGCCAGCAGCATCACAGGGTTCGAGCAGTACTTC,-,TRBV7-8,-,TRBJ2-7
CASRPGTGASNSPLHF,TGTGCCAGCAGACCCGGGACAGGAGCCTCTAATTCACCCCTCCACTTT,TRBD1,TRBV7-6,few,TRBJ1-6
CASSQVGGRNEQFF,TGCGCCAGCAGCCAAGTCGGGGGCAGAAATGAGCAGTTCTTC,-,TRBV4-1,-,TRBJ2-1
CASSQEWAENTEAFF,TGCGCCAGCAGCCAAGAATGGGCAGAGAACACTGAAGCTTTCTTT,-,TRBV4-3,-,TRBJ1-1
CASSLPISGGGSGANVLTF,TGTGCCAGCAGCTTACCCATTAGCGGGGGAGGTTCTGGGGCCAACGTCCTGACTTTC,TRBD2,TRBV5-6,few,TRBJ2-6
CASSQDVTGRPQFF,TGCGCCAGCAGCCAAGATGTGACGGGAAGGCCCCAGTTCTTC,-,TRBV4-1,-,TRBJ2-1
CASSFLGTGQETQYF,TGTGCCAGCAGCTTCCTAGGGACTGGACAAGAGACCCAGTACTTC,-,TRBV7-2,-,TRBJ2-5
CASSLILRSITNTEAFF,TGTGCCAGCAGCTTAATTCTCCGATCTATTACGAACACTGAAGCTTTCTTT,-,TRBV7-2,-,TRBJ1-1
CASSIGTGELFF,TGTGCCAGTAGTATAGGAACCGGGGAGCTGTTTTTT,-,TRBV19,few,TRBJ2-2
CASSRGATGELFF,TGTGCCAGCAGCCGGGGGGCTACCGGGGAGCTGTTTTTT,-,TRBV5-6,-,TRBJ2-2
CASSVEGDNQPQHF,TGTGCCAGCAGCGTAGAGGGAGACAATCAGCCCCAGCATTTT,-,TRBV9,-,TRBJ1-5
CASSQAQAGGTDTQYF,TGCGCCAGCAGCCAAGCTCAAGCGGGCGGCACAGATACGCAGTATTTT,-,TRBV4-1,few,TRBJ2-3
CAWRGGDLEAFF,TGTGCCTGGAGAGGCGGGGATCTAGAAGCTTTCTTT,-,TRBV30,once,TRBJ1-1